This paragraph reports one TCR beta chain. This clone was seen more than once but under ten times. Its antigen is currently not known. No base qualities exist here, and no much larger clone lies one base off it. This entry belongs to a study of blood T cell repertoires in COVID-19 (dated by TCRdb to 2020 to 2021). For the study in its entirety: Samples covering the acute and convalescent phases of COVID-19 were provided by collaborators in the United States, Italy and Spain. The material from the prospective study consisted of cDNA or gDNA derived from T cells, B-cell-depleted T cells, or PBMCs. Subjects who had been exposed to COVID-19, were actively infected with it, or had recovered from it provided the deeply sampled blood TCRbeta repertoires that made up the dataset. The repertoires were released in a freely available public database intended as a resource for research on the immune response to SARS-CoV-2. Samples were obtained from the ongoing ImmuneRACE study (first 160 participants) and from 1,254 subjects provided by 6 global collaborators. Sample metadata almost always included a de-identified subject ID, COVID-19 status, age in years and sex. Where HLA class I and class II types were available, the types were taken from metadata supplied by the sample provider, not from assay-based typing.

Each collaborating institution followed its own protocols to collect whole blood in K2EDTA tubes. Collaborator samples were shipped for TCRbeta analysis as frozen whole blood, isolated PBMCs, or DNA extracted from either sample type. What the study reported, not specific to this receptor: How much clinical and demographic metadata was included differed by source and by participant, and the metadata was provided uncurated.

The germline V gene yields SGDLS for CDR1 and YYNGEE for CDR2. The cysteine opens and the phenylalanine closes a CDR3 of 16 amino acids. The read is trimmed to its CDR3 DNA, 48 bases read in frame from base 1. Relative to germline, V is missing 0 bases and J is missing 6 bases, with 8 bases of the junction outside any gene match. TCRbeta CDR3 regions were amplified from genomic DNA using the immunoSEQ Assay, a bias-controlled multiplex PCR. In the authors' own workflow: Nucleated cell counts per sample were estimated from amplification of reference gene primers within the assay. To quantify the absolute abundance of each unique TCRbeta CDR3 rearrangement, sequence reads were collapsed and filtered. For each sample, productive Simpson clonality was calculated as the square root of Simpson's diversity index over productive rearrangements. TCRdb took over this immuneACCESS table, retaining in-frame rearrangements with V and J assigned. Such tables are incomplete; in checked studies, under half of the missing clones stem from an unresolved V gene, and the remainder is unexplained. That table furnishes V, J and clone size, whereas the DNA furnished D and trimming. This sample holds about 85,000 clones; 70% to 90% were observed only once. The ten largest clonotypes hold 4.8% of the sample.

The sequenced sample was peripheral blood. This sequence was found in a woman of 80 years or more with acute or convalescent COVID-19. The chain is made from TRBV9 and TRBJ2-7; TRBD1 agrees with 11 junctional bases. The CDR3 region reads CASSVDAGTGGSEQYF. At the DNA level, the sequence is TGTGCCAGCAGCGTAGACGCCGGGACAGGGGGAAGCGAGCAGTACTTC.